This TCR beta chain was retrieved from a study of control samples from healthy donors and cancer patients. Assay: immunoSEQ multiplex PCR; the TCRdb copy retains only in-frame clones and omits some. The table records tens of thousands of clones, roughly 87% of them present only once. The CDR3 totals 13 residues. Trimming shortened V by 0 bases and J by 2 bases, and 3 bases separated the two germline ends. Germline CDR1 and CDR2: KGHDR and SFDVKD. Material for sequencing was blood. The TCR was taken from a woman aged 50 to 65 in good health. V is TRBV24-1 and J is TRBJ1-1, with unresolved D. The CDR3 DNA reads TGTGCCACCAGTGATTTGAGTAACACTGAAGCTTTCTTT. Translating it yields CATSDLSNTEAFF.